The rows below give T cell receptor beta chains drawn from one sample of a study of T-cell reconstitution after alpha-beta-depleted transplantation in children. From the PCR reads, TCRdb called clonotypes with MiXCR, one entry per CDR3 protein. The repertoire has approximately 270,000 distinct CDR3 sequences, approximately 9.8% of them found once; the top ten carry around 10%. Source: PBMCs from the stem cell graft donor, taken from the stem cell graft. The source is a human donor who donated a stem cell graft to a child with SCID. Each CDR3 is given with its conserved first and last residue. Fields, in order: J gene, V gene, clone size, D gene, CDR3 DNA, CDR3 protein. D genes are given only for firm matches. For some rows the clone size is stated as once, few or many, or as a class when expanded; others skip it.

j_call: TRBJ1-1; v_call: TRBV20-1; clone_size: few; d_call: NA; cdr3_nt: TGCAGTGCTCGTCGCGGACAGACAATTGAAGCTTTCTTT; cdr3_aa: CSARRGQTIEAFF
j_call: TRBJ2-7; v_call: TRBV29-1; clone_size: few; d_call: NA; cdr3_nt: TGCAGCGTTGAGAAGGCAGACGGTGGCGAGCAGTACTTC; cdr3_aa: CSVEKADGGEQYF
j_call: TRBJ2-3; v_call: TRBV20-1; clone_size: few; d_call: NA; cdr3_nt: TGCAGTGCTAGCCGGACTAGCACAGATACGCAGTATTTT; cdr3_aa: CSASRTSTDTQYF
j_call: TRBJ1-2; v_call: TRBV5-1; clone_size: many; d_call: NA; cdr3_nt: TGCGCCAGCAGCTTGCCTCCGGGACCGATCAACTATGGCTACACCTTC; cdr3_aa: CASSLPPGPINYGYTF
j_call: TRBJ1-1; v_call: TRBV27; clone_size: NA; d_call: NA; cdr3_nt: TGTGCCAGCAGTTCCTCGAGGGCTACTGAAGCTTTCTTT; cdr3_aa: CASSSSRATEAFF
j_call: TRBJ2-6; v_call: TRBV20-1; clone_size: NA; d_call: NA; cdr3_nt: TGCAGTGCTAGCACAGACGGCTCTGGGGCCAACGTCCTGACTTTC; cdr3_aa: CSASTDGSGANVLTF
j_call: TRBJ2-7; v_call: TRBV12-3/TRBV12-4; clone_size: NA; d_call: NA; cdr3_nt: TGTGCCACAGCACGAGGTCCATCCTACGAGCAGTACTTC; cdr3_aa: CATARGPSYEQYF
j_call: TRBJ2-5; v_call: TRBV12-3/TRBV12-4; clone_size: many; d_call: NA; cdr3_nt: TGTGCCAGCAGTTTTGAGGGGGCCCAGTACTTC; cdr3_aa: CASSFEGAQYF
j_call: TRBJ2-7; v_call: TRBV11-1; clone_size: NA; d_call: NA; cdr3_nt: TGTGCCAGCAGCTTAACTATGCGGTCGGCCAGGGTGGTCGACGAGCAGTACTTC; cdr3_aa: CASSLTMRSARVVDEQYF
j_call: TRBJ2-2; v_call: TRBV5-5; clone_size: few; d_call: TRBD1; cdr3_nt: TGTGCCAGCAGGCCCGGGGACAGGGTCCCCGGGGAGCTGTTTTTT; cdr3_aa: CASRPGDRVPGELFF
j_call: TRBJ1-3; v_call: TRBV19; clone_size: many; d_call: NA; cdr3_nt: TGTGCCAGTAGGACCTCTGGAAACACCATATATTTT; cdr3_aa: CASRTSGNTIYF
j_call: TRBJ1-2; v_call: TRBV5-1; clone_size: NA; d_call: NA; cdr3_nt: TGCGCCAGCAGACCCGGGGGGAATGGCTACACCTTC; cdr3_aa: CASRPGGNGYTF
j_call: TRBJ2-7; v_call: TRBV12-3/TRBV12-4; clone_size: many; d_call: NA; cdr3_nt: TGTGCCAGCAGGAGACCACCCTACGAGCAGTACTTC; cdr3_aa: CASRRPPYEQYF
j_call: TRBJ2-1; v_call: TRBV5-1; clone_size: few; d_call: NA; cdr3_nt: TGCGCCAGCAGCCTCAGGGCGCCCCTTTCCGAGCAGTTCTTC; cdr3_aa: CASSLRAPLSEQFF
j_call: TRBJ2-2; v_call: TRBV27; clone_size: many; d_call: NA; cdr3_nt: TGTGCCAGCAGTTTATCTCAGACATACACCGGGGAGCTGTTTTTT; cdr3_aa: CASSLSQTYTGELFF
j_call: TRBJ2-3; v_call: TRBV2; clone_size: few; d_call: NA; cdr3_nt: TGTGCCAGCATCGGGACTGCTAGCACAGATACGCAGTATTTT; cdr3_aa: CASIGTASTDTQYF
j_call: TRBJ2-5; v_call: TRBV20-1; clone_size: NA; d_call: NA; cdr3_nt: TGCAGTGCTAGAGATGAGGCCCCAGGTTTAGAGACCCAGTACTTC; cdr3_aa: CSARDEAPGLETQYF
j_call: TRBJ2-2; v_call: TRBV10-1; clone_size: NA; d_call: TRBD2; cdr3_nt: TGCGCCAGCAGTGACCCGCGGGAGGTCACCGGGGAGCTGTTTTTT; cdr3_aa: CASSDPREVTGELFF